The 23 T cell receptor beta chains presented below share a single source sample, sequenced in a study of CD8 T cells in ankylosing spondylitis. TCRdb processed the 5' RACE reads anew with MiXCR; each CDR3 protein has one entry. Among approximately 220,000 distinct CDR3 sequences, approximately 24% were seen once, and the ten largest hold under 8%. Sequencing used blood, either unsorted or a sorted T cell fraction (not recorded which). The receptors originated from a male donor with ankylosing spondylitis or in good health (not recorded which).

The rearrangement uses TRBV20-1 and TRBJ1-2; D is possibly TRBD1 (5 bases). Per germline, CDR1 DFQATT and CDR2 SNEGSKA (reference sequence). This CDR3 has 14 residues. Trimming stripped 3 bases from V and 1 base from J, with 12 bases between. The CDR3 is CSASRDSVNYGYTF. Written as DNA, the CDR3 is TGCAGTGCTAGCCGAGACAGCGTTAACTATGGCTACACCTTC.

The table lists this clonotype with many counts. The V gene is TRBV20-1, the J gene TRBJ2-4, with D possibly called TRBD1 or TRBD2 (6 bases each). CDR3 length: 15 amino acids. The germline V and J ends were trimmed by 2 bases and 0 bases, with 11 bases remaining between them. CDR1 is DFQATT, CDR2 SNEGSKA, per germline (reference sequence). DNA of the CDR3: TGCAGTGCTAGATCCAGGGGACTAGCCAAAAACATTCAGTACTTC. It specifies CSARSRGLAKNIQYF.

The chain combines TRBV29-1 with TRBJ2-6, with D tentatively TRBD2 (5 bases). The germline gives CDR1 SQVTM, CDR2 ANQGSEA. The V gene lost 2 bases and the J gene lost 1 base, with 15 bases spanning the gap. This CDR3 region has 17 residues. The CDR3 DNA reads TGCAGCGTTGAATCCGGGGATTCCTTTTCTGGGGCCAACGTCCTGACTTTC. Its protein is CSVESGDSFSGANVLTF.

CDR3 sequence reads: CSARSTAQETQYF. In nucleotides, the CDR3 is TGCAGTGCTAGAAGTACGGCGCAAGAGACCCAGTACTTC. V gene TRBV20-1 combines with J gene TRBJ2-5; D is undetermined. The CDR3 is made up of 13 amino acids. Germline-derived CDR1 and CDR2 are DFQATT and SNEGSKA (reference sequence). V dropped 2 bases and J dropped 2 bases, with 9 bases sitting between them.

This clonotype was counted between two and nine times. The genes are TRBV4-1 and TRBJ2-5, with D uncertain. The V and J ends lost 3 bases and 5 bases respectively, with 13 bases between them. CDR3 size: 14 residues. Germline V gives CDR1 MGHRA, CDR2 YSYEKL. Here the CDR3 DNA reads TGCGCCAGCAGCCACCTCTCCCGACCGGAGACCCAGTACTTC. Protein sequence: CASSHLSRPETQYF.

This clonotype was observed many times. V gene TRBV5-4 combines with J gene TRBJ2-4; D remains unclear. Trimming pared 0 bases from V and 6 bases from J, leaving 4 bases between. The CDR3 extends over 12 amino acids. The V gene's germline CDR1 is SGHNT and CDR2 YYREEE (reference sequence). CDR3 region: CASSLDRNIQYF. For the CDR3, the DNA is TGTGCCAGCAGCTTGGATAGAAACATTCAGTACTTC.

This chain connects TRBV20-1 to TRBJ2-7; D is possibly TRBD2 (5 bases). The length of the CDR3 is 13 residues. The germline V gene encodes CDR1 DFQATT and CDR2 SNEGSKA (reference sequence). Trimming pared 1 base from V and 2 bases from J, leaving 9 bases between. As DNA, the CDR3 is TGCAGTGCTAGAGGGACTCTCGCCTACGAGCAGTACTTC. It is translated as CSARGTLAYEQYF.

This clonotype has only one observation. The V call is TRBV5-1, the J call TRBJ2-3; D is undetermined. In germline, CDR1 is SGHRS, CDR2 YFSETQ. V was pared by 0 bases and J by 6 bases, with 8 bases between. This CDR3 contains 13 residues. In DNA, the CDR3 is TGCGCCAGCAGCTTGGAAGTCTTGGATACGCAGTATTTT. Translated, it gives CASSLEVLDTQYF.

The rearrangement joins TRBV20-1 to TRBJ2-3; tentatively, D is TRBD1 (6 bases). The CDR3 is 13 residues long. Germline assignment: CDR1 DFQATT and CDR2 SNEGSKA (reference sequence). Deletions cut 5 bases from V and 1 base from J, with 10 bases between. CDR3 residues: CSASGTRTDTQYF. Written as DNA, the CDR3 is TGCAGTGCTTCCGGGACACGCACAGATACGCAGTATTTT.

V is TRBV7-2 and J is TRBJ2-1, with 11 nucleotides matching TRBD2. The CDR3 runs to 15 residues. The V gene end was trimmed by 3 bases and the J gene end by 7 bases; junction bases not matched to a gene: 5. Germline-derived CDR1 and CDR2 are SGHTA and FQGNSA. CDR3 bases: TGTGCCAGCAGCTTTAGGCTAGCGGGAGGAAATGAGCAGTTCTTC. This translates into CASSFRLAGGNEQFF.

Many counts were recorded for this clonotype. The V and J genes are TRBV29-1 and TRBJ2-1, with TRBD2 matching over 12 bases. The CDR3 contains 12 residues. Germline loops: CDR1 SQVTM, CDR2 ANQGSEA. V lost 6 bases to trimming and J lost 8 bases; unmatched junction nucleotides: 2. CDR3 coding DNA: TGCAGCGTACGACTAGCGGGAGATGAGCAGTTCTTC. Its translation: CSVRLAGDEQFF.

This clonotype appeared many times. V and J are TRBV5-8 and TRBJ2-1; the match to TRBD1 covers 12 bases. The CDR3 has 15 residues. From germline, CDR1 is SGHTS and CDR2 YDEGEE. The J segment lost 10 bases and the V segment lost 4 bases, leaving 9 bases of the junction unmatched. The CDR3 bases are TGTGCCAGCAGCCGTCCGGGACAGGGGGCCGGAGAGCAGTTCTTC. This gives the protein CASSRPGQGAGEQFF.

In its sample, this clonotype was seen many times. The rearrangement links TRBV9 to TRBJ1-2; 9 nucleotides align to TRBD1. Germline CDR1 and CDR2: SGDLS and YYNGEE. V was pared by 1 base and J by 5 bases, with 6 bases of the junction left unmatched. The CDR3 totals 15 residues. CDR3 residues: CASSVSGTGSYGYTF. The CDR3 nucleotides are TGTGCCAGCAGCGTATCCGGGACAGGGTCGTATGGCTACACCTTC.

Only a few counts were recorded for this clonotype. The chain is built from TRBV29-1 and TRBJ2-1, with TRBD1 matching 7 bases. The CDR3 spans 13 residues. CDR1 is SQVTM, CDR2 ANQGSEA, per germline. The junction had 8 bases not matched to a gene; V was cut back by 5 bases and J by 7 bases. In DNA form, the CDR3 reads TGCAGCGTTTCTGTCCAACAGGGGAATGAGCAGTTCTTC. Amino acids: CSVSVQQGNEQFF.

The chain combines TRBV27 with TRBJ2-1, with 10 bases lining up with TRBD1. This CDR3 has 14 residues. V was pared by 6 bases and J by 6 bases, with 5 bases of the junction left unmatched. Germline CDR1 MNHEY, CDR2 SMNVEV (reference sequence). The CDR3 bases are TGTGCCAGCAGCCGGGACAGGGGATTCAATGAGCAGTTCTTC. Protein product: CASSRDRGFNEQFF.

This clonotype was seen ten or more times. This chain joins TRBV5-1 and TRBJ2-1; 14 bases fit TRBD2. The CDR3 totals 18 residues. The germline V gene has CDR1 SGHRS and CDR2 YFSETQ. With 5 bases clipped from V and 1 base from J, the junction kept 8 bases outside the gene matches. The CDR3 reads CASSLPTSGRESYNEQFF. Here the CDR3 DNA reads TGCGCCAGCAGTTTACCGACTAGCGGGAGGGAATCCTACAATGAGCAGTTCTTC.

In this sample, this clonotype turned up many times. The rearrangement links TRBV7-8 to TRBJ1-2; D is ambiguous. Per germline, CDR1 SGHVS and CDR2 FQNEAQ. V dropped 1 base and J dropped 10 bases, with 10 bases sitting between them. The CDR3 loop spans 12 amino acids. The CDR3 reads CASSLGPGSYTF. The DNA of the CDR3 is TGTGCCAGCAGCTTAGGTCCGGGCTCCTACACCTTC.

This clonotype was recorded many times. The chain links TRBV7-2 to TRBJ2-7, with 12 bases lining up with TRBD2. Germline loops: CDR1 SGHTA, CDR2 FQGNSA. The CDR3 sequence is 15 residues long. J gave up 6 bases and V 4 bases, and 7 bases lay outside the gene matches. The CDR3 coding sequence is TGTGCCAGCAGCTCTGGACTAGCGGGGCTAGGCGAGCAGTACTTC. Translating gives CASSSGLAGLGEQYF. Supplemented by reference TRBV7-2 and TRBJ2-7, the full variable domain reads GAGVSQSPSNKVTEKGKDVELRCDPISGHTALYWYRQSLGQGLEFLIYFQGNSAPDKSGLPSDRFSAERTGGSVSTLTIQRTQQEDSAVYLCASSSGLAGLGEQYFGPGTRLTVT.

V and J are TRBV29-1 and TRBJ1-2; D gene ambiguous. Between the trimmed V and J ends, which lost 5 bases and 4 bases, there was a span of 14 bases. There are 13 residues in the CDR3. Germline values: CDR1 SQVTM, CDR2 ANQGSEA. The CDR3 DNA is TGCAGCGTTTCAGGACGGGTTGCCTATGGCTACACCTTC. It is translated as CSVSGRVAYGYTF.

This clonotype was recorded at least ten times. CDR3 nucleotides: TGCAGTGCTAGAGCAGCGGGAGTCTCCTACGAGCAGTACTTC. This encodes CSARAAGVSYEQYF. The chain employs TRBV20-1 and TRBJ2-7, with TRBD2 matching over 8 bases. This CDR3 spans 14 amino acids. Germline CDR1 DFQATT, CDR2 SNEGSKA (reference sequence). J was trimmed by 0 bases and V by 1 base; bases with no gene match: 2.

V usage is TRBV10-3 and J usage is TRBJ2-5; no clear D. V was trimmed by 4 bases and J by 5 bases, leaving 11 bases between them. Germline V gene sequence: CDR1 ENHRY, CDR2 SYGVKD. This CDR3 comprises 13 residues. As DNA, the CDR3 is TGTGCCATCAGTGTCGGTAGTCGGGAGACCCAGTACTTC. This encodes CAISVGSRETQYF.

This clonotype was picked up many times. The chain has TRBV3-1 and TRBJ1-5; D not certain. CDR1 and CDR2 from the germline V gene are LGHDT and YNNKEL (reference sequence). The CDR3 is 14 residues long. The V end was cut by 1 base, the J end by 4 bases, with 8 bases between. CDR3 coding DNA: TGTGCCAGCAGCCAAGGTCATTCGAATCAGCCCCAGCATTTT. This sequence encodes CASSQGHSNQPQHF.

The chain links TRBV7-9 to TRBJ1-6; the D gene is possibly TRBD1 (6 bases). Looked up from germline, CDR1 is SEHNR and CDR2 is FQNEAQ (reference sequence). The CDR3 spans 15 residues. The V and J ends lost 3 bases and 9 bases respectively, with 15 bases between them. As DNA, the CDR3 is TGTGCCAGCAGCTTGATTGCAGGGGTTAGTTCACCCCTCCACTTT. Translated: CASSLIAGVSSPLHF.